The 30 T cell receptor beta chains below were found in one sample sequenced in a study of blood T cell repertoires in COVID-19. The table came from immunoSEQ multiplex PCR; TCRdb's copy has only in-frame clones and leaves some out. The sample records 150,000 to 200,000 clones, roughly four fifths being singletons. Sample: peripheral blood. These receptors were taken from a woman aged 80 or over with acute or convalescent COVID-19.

CDR3 coding DNA: TGTGCCAGCAGTTATCGACAGATTAACACTGAAGCTTTCTTT. Translating it yields CASSYRQINTEAFF. The chain links TRBV6-6 to TRBJ1-1, with D perhaps matching TRBD1 (5 bases). This CDR3 region has 14 residues. V was pared by 3 bases and J by 2 bases, with 10 bases between. In germline, CDR1 is MNHNY, CDR2 SVGAGI (reference sequence).

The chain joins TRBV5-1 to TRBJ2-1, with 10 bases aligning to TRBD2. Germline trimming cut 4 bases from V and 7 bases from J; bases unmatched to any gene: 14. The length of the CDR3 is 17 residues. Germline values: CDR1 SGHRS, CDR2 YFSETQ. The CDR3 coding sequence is TGCGCCAGCAGCGCGTCAGGGGGGAGCGGGAGGGGAAATGAGCAGTTCTTC. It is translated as CASSASGGSGRGNEQFF.

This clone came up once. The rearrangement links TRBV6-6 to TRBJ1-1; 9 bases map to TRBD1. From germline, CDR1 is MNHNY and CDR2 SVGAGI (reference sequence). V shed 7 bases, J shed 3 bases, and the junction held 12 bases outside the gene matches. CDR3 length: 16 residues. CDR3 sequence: CASTRTGEHPHTEAFF. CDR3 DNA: TGTGCCAGCACTCGGACAGGGGAACACCCCCACACTGAAGCTTTCTTT.

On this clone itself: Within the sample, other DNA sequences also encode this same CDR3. The CDR3 is CASSVDRNQPQHF. The DNA for the CDR3 is TGTGCCAGTAGCGTCGACAGAAATCAGCCCCAGCATTTT. The chain carries TRBV19 and TRBJ1-5, with D tentatively TRBD1 (5 bases). V was cut by 6 bases and J by 4 bases, with 10 bases left in between. Germline values: CDR1 LNHDA, CDR2 SQIVND (reference sequence). The CDR3 is 13 residues long.

The CDR3 spells CASSLSLAGTGELFF. The CDR3 region has the DNA TGTGCCAGCAGCTTATCCCTAGCGGGCACCGGGGAGCTGTTTTTT. The rearrangement joins TRBV7-2 to TRBJ2-2; 8 bases align to TRBD2. The CDR3 covers 15 residues. With 2 bases clipped from V and 4 bases from J, the junction kept 3 bases outside the gene matches. Germline values: CDR1 SGHTA, CDR2 FQGNSA.

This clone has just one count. CDR3 nucleotide sequence: TGTGCCAGCAGTTTTGGACAGGGATATGGCTACACCTTC. This sequence encodes CASSFGQGYGYTF. The chain carries TRBV28 and TRBJ1-2; 8 bases agree with TRBD1. Germline-derived CDR1 and CDR2 are MDHEN and SYDVKM. The length of the CDR3 is 13 residues. The V segment lost 3 bases and the J segment 5 bases; nucleotides outside the gene matches: 2.

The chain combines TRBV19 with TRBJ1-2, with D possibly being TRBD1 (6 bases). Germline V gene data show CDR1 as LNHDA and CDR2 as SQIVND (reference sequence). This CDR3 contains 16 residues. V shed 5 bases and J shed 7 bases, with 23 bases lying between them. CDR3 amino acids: CASSSQTGTTGGGYTF. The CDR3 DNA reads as TGTGCCAGTAGTTCTCAAACAGGGACTACAGGAGGTGGCTACACCTTC.

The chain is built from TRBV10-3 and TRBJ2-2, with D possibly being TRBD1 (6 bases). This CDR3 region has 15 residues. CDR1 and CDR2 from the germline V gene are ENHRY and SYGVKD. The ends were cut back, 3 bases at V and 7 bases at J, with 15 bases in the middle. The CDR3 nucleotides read TGTGCCATCAGTGAACTTGGGGGCGCGGGCGGGGAGCTGTTTTTT. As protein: CAISELGGAGGELFF.

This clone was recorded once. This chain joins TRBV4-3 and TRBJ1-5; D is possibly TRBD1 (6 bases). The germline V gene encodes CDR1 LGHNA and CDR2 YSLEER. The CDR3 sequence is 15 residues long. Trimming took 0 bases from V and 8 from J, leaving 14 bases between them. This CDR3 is CASSQDHRGAEPQHF. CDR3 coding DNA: TGCGCCAGCAGCCAAGACCACCGGGGGGCGGAGCCCCAGCATTTT.

CDR3 protein: CASSRGTEQETQYF. In nucleotides, the CDR3 is TGTGCCAGCAGCAGAGGGACAGAACAAGAGACCCAGTACTTC. The genes are TRBV5-4 and TRBJ2-5; TRBD1 matches 7 bases. CDR1 and CDR2 from the germline V gene are SGHNT and YYREEE (reference sequence). The V and J ends lost 4 bases and 2 bases, in that order; junction bases with no gene match: 5. There are 14 residues in the CDR3. Supplemented by reference TRBV5-4 and TRBJ2-5, the full variable domain reads ETGVTQSPTHLIKTRGQQVTLRCSSQSGHNTVSWYQQALGQGPQFIFQYYREEENGRGNFPPRFSGLQFPNYSSELNVNALELDDSALYLCASSRGTEQETQYFGPGTRLLVL.

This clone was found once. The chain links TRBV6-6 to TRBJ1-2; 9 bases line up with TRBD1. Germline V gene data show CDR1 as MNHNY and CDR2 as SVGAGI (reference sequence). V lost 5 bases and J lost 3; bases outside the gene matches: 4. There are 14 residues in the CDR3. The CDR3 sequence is CASSPRDRDYGYTF. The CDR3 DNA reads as TGTGCCAGCAGTCCCAGGGACAGGGACTATGGCTACACCTTC.

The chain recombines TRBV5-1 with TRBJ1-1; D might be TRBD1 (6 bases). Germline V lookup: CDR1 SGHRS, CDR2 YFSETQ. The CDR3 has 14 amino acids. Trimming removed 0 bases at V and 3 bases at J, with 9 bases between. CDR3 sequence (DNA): TGCGCCAGCAGCTTGGAGGACAGAGACACTGAAGCTTTCTTT. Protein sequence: CASSLEDRDTEAFF.

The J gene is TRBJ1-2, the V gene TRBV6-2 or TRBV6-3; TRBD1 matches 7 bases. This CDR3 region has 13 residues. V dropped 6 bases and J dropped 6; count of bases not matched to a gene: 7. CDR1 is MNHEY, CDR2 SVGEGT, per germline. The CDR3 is CASSDRVWNGYTF. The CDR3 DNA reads TGTGCCAGCAGCGACAGGGTGTGGAATGGCTACACCTTC.

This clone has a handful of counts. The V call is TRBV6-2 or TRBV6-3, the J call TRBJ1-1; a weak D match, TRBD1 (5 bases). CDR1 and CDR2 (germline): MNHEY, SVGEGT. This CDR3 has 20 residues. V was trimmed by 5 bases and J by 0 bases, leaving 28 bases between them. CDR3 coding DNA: TGTGCCAGCAGTCAACCCACCCCCCGGGGAGGGGTGAGGGTGAACACTGAAGCTTTCTTT. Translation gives CASSQPTPRGGVRVNTEAFF.

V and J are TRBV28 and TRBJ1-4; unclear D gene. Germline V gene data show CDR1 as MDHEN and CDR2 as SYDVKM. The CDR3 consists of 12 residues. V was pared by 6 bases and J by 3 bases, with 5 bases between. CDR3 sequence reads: CASRGPNEKLFF. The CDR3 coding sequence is TGTGCCAGCAGGGGCCCTAATGAAAAACTGTTTTTT.

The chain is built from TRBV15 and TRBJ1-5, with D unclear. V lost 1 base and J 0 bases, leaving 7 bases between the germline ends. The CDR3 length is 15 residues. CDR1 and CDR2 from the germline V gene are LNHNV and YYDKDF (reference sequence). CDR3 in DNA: TGTGCCACCAGCAGAGGAGATAATAGCAATCAGCCCCAGCATTTT. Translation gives CATSRGDNSNQPQHF.

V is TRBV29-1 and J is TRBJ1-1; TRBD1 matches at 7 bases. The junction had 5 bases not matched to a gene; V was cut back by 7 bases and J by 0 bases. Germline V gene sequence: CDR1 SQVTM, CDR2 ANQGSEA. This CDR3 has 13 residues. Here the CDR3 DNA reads TGCAGCGCCGGGGACAGCTTGAACACTGAAGCTTTCTTT. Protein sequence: CSAGDSLNTEAFF.

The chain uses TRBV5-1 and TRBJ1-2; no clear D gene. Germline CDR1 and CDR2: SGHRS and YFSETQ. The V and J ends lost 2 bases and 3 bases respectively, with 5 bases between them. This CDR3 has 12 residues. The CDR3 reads CASSFGDYGYTF. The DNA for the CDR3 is TGCGCCAGCAGCTTCGGGGACTATGGCTACACCTTC.

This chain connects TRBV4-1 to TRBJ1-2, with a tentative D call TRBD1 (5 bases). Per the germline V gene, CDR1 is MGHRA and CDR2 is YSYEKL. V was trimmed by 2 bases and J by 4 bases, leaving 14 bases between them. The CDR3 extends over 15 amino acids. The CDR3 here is CASSQTTGGGYGYTF. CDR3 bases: TGCGCCAGCAGCCAAACAACGGGGGGAGGCTATGGCTACACCTTC.

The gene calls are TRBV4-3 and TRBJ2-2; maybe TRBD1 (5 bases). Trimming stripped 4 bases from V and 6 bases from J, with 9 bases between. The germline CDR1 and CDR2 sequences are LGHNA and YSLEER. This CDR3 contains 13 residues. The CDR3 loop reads CASSREGAGELFF. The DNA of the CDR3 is TGCGCCAGCAGCCGAGAAGGGGCCGGGGAGCTGTTTTTT.

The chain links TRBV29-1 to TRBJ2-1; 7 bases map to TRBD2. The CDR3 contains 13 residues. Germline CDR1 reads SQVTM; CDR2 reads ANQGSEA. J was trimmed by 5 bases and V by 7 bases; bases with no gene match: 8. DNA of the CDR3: TGCAGCGGGTCGACTAGCCAAAACAATGAGCAGTTCTTC. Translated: CSGSTSQNNEQFF.

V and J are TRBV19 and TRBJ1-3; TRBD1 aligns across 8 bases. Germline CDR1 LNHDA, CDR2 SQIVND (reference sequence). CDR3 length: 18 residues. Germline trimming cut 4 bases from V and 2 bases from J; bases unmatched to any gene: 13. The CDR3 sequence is CASSTRSTGVYTGNTIYF. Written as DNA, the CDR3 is TGTGCCAGTAGTACAAGATCGACAGGGGTGTACACTGGAAACACCATATATTTT.

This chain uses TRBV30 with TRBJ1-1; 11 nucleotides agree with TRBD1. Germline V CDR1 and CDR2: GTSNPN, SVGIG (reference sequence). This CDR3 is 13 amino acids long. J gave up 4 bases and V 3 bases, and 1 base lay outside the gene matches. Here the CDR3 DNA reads TGTGCCTGGAGCGGGACAGGGGGCACTGAAGCTTTCTTT. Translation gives CAWSGTGGTEAFF.

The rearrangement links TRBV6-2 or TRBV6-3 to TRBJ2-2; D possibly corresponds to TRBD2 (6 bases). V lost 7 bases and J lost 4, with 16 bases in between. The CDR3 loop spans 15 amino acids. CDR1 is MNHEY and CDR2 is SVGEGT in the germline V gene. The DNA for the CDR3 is TGTGCCAGCAACCCAATGCGGGGTATCACCGGGGAGCTGTTTTTT. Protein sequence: CASNPMRGITGELFF.

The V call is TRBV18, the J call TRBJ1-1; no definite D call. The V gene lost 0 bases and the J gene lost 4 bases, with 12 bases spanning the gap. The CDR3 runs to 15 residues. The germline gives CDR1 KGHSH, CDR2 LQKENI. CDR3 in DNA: TGTGCCAGCTCACCACCGGGAGCGGATTTCACTGAAGCTTTCTTT. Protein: CASSPPGADFTEAFF.

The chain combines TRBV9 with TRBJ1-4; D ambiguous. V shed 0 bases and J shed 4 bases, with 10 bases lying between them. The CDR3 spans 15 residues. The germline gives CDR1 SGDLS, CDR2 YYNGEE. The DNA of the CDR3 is TGTGCCAGCAGCGTAGGGCTCGGGTTTAATGAAAAACTGTTTTTT. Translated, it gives CASSVGLGFNEKLFF. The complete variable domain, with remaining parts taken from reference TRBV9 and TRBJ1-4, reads DSGVTQTPKHLITATGQRVTLRCSPRSGDLSVYWYQQSLDQGLQFLIQYYNGEERAKGNILERFSAQQFPDLHSELNLSSLELGDSALYFCASSVGLGFNEKLFFGSGTQLSVL.

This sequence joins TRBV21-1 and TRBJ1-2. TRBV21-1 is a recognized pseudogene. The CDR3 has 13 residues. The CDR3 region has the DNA TGTGCCAGCAGCAAAGTTCGGGATCAGGGCTACACCTTC. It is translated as CASSKVRDQGYTF.

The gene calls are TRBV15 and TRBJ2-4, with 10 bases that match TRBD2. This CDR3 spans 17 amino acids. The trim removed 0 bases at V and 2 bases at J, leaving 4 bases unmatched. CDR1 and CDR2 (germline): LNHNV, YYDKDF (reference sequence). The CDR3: CATSREGLAFSKNIQYF. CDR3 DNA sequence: TGTGCCACCAGCAGAGAGGGACTAGCGTTTTCCAAAAACATTCAGTACTTC. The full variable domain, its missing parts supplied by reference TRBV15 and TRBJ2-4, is DAMVIQNPRYQVTQFGKPVTLSCSQTLNHNVMYWYQQKSSQAPKLLFHYYDKDFNNEADTPDNFQSRRPNTSFCFLDIRSPGLGDTAMYLCATSREGLAFSKNIQYFGAGTRLSVL.

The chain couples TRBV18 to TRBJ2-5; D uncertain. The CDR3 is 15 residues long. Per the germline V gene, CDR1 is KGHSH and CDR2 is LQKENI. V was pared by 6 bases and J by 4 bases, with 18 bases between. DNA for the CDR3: TGTGCCAGCTCTCCTACAGTTGACCAAGGAGAGACCCAGTACTTC. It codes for CASSPTVDQGETQYF.

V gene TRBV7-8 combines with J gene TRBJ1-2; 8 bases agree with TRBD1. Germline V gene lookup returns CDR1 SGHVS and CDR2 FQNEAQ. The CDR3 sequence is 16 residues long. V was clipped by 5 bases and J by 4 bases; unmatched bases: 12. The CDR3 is CASSPRTGREFYGYTF. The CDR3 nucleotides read TGTGCCAGCAGCCCTCGGACAGGGAGGGAATTCTATGGCTACACCTTC.